This TCR beta chain was obtained from a study of spatial heterogeneity in lung cancer. Study-level results: Circulating ubiquitous expanded tumor TCRs were observed more frequently at resection than at follow-up.

Individually, TCR cDNA molecules were each labelled with a unique molecular identifier. MiXCR, run by TCRdb on the 5' RACE reads, gives a single entry per CDR3 protein. Altogether about 48,000 distinct CDR3 sequences are present, approximately 5.7% being singletons, with the ten largest covering 11%. Ten or more counts support this clonotype. Antigen: not known. Germline V gene data show CDR1 as ENHRY and CDR2 as SYGVKD. This CDR3 comprises 14 residues. V lost 3 bases and J lost 4, with 12 bases in between. The time point is: sample taken at primary tumor resection. Researchers sequenced whole RNA taken from tumor, nontumor lung or frozen PBMC without sorting.

The rearrangement links TRBV10-3 to TRBJ2-5; D possibly matches TRBD1 or TRBD2 (5 bases each). The source material was PBMCs, sampled at surgery. The TCR sequence derives from a male donor with early-stage non-small cell lung cancer. The CDR3 loop is CAISDTGQGETQYF. CDR3 coding DNA: TGTGCCATCAGTGATACGGGGCAGGGAGAGACCCAGTACTTC.